This TCR beta chain was sequenced during a study of breast tumors, draining lymph nodes, adjacent tissues. Study-level findings and limits: Tumor TCR diversity was below lymph nodes but above nontumor tissue.

Breast cancer patients provided tissue from their axillary draining lymph nodes. Using its own MiXCR run on the multiplex PCR reads, TCRdb lists one record per CDR3 protein. This sample yields 150,000 to 200,000 distinct CDR3 sequences, of which approximately 30% are seen a single time; around 4.5% belongs to the top ten. This clonotype has at least ten counts. The antigen is unknown. V lost 4 bases to trimming and J lost 4 bases; unmatched junction nucleotides: 6. The germline V gene has CDR1 SGHTA and CDR2 FQGNSA. The CDR3 has 16 residues. The V gene is TRBV7-2, the J gene TRBJ2-3; 12 bases align to TRBD1. The receptor was isolated from a female donor with breast cancer. Some clones in this sample may be carry-over from other donors' samples. Sequencing was done on a sample of axillary lymph node tissue. The CDR3 sequence is CASSSGQGAAADTQYF. In DNA, the CDR3 is TGTGCCAGCAGCTCGGGACAGGGGGCTGCGGCAGATACGCAGTATTTT. The full variable domain, in which reference TRBV7-2 and TRBJ2-3 provide the parts outside the CDR3, is GAGVSQSPSNKVTEKGKDVELRCDPISGHTALYWYRQSLGQGLEFLIYFQGNSAPDKSGLPSDRFSAERTGGSVSTLTIQRTQQEDSAVYLCASSSGQGAAADTQYFGPGTRLTVL.